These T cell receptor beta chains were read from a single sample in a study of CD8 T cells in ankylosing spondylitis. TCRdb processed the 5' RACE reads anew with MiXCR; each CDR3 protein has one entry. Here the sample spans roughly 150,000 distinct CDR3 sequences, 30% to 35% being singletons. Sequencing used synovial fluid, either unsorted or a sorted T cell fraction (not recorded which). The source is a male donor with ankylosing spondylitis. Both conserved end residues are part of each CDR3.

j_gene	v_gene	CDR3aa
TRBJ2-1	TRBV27	CASSKQLISYNEQFF
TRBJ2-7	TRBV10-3	CAISLGTEVTYEQYF
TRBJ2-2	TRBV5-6	CASSLVASGRASNTGELFF
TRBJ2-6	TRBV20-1	CSARESLAGVSGANVLTF
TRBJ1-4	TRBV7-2	CASSPRTANEKLFF
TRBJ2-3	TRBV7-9	CASSLPGLAGADTQYF
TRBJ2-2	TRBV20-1	CSATPGGQNTGELFF
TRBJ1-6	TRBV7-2	CASSLDTGNSPLHF
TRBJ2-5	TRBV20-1	CSARDIRRGEGTQYF
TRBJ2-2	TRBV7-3	CASSPTNFGELFF
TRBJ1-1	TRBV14	CASSLQGKSNTEAFF
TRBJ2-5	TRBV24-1	CATSQKQETQYF
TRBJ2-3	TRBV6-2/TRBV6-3	CASSYSAGMGDTQYF
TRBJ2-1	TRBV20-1	CSARKPDANNEQFF
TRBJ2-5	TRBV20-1	CSATLAAQETQYF
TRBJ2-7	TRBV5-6	CASSPTGVYEQYF
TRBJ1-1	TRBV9	CASSVVTGNWDTEAFF
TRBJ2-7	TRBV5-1	CASTLGTARNEQYF
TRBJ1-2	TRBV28	CASSLLEDSLYGYTF
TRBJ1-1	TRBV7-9	CASSLNRDRGEAFF
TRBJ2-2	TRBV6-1	CASLGVNTGELFF
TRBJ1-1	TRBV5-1	CASRAEAEAFF
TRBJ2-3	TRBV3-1	CASSQVSGRVDTQYF
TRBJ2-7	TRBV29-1	CSVEDPTGLSYEQYF
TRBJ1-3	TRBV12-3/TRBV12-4	CASSRTDTGNTIYF
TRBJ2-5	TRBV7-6	CASTGLGPGVQETQYF
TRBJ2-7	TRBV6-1	CASRLQGDPSYEQYF
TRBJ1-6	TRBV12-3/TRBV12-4	CASSLDKSPLHF
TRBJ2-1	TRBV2	CASSGGGREGTYNEQFF
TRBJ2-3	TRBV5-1	CASSSTSGRADTQYF
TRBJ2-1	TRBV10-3	CAISESWEGQFF
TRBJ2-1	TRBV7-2	CASSFTSYNEQFF
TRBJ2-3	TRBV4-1	CASSQGGDLDTDTQYF
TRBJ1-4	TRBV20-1	CSARDPGGRENEKLFF
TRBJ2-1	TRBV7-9	CASSFKTGTGANNEQFF
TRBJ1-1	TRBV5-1	CASSSSWRTGGGTEAFF
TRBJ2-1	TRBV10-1	CASSDSGQGNEQFF
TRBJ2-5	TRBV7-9	CASSLSEAQYF
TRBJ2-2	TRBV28	CASRIRGIGTGELFF
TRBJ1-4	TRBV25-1	CASSPRGGGGEKLFF
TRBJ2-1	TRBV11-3	CASRLRDTRTVVNEQFF
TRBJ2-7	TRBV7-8	CASSLSEGTYEQYF
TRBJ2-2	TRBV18	CASSPFRSRGETGELFF
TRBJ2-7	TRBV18	CASSPPGGSYKQYF
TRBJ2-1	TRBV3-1	CASSLWTGYNEQFF
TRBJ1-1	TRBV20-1	CSAKTGSAMNTEAFF
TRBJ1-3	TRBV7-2	CASSFGGLGNTIYF
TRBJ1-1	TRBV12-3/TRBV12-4	CASSPNQGRAEAFF
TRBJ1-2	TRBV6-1	CASSESLGLYGYTF
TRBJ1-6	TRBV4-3	CASSQDGFRSPLHF
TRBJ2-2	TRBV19	CATKRLAGDTGELFF
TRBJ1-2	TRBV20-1	CSASSPGLSGYTF